This T cell receptor (beta chain) was identified during a study of cytomegalovirus exposure and HLA in healthy donors. V was pared by 2 bases and J by 1 base, with 7 bases of the junction left unmatched. Germline values: CDR1 MGHDK, CDR2 SYGVNS. CDR3 length equals 16 residues. PCR used 60 Vbeta primers and 13 Jbeta primers. The repertoire was sequenced with immunoSEQ multiplex PCR; TCRdb's copy has only in-frame clones and lacks some. This sample has some 91,000 clones, with approximately 86% found just once. The table lists this clone with a count of one. The specimen was PBMCs. The TCR originated in a man aged 25 to 40 in good health and CMV-seropositive. The chain employs TRBV25-1 and TRBJ1-1, with 7 positions matching TRBD1. CDR3 in amino acids: CASSELGTEENTEAFF. CDR3 nucleotide sequence: TGTGCCAGCAGTGAACTGGGGACAGAAGAGAACACTGAAGCTTTCTTT. Based on the CDR3 plus reference TRBV25-1 and TRBJ1-1, the full variable domain is EADIYQTPRYLVIGTGKKITLECSQTMGHDKMYWYQQDPGMELHLIHYSYGVNSTEKGDLSSESTVSRIRTEHFPLTLESARPSHTSQYLCASSELGTEENTEAFFGQGTRLTVV.